This T cell receptor (beta chain) was obtained from a study of tumor and adjacent non-tumor tissue in lung cancer. Study at large: Each sample yielded roughly 4.2 million productive TCRbeta reads on average.

Comment on this clonotype: Its antigen is undetermined. A read error is possible here, since a much larger clone lies one base away.

The V gene's germline CDR1 is SGHVS and CDR2 FQNEAQ. This CDR3 contains 15 residues. V shed 3 bases and J 3 bases; nucleotides not matched to a gene: 3. RNA was extracted from bulk tissue without any cell sorting. This non-tumor lung sample came from over 3 cm beyond the tumor edge. General study points: Patients with more diverse tumor TCRs had worse survival. Top 100 clones took a larger repertoire share in normal lung. Tumor tissue had significantly higher TCR diversity than normal lung.

Three rounds of nested PCR, following a modified ARM-PCR protocol, produced the TCRbeta library. TCRdb recomputed calls from the multiplex PCR reads with MiXCR, one row per CDR3 protein. The data show 77,000 or so distinct CDR3 sequences, with around 80% seen just once and around 40% held by the top ten. The material sequenced was distant non-tumor lung tissue. The chain links TRBV7-8 to TRBJ2-1, with TRBD2 matching 9 bases. The sequence was collected from a man aged 70-80 years with non-small cell lung cancer. CDR3 nucleotides: TGTGCCAGCAGCTTGCGGGAGGGCATCTACAATGAGCAGTTCTTC. It is translated as CASSLREGIYNEQFF. The complete variable domain, with remaining parts taken from reference TRBV7-8 and TRBJ2-1, reads GAGVSQSPRYKVAKRGQDVALRCDPISGHVSLFWYQQALGQGPEFLTYFQNEAQLDKSGLPSDRFFAERPEGSVSTLKIQRTQQEDSAVYLCASSLREGIYNEQFFGPGTRLTVL.